Presented here are 14 T cell receptor beta chains from one specimen sequenced in a study of blood T cell repertoires in COVID-19. Sequenced by immunoSEQ multiplex PCR; TCRdb stores in-frame clones only, minus some. Among about 140,000 clones listed, approximately 80% were seen once. The material sequenced was peripheral blood. The receptors derive from a human donor in a cohort sampled during active COVID-19.

Only one count was recorded for this clone. The chain joins TRBV14 to TRBJ2-7; D is ambiguous. V was clipped by 2 bases and J by 0 bases, with 8 bases between them. CDR1 SGHDN and CDR2 FVKESK come from the germline V gene. The CDR3 contains 14 residues. The CDR3 coding sequence is TGTGCCAGCAGCCAAATACAGATCTCCTACGAGCAGTACTTC. This translates into CASSQIQISYEQYF.

This clone was seen a few times. The genes are TRBV18 and TRBJ1-4; D is possibly TRBD1 (5 bases). The germline gives CDR1 KGHSH, CDR2 LQKENI. The CDR3 covers 13 residues. Trimming shortened V by 3 bases and J by 7 bases, and 9 bases separated the two germline ends. In DNA, the CDR3 is TGTGCCAGCTCACCCTCCAGGGCTGAAAAACTGTTTTTT. Translation gives CASSPSRAEKLFF.

This clone showed up just a few times. V usage is TRBV3-1 (or the pseudogene TRBV3-2) and J usage is TRBJ1-3; 7 nucleotides match TRBD1. The CDR3 spans 14 residues. Germline assignment: CDR1 LGHDT and CDR2 YNNKEL (reference sequence). The ends lost 3 bases at V and 2 bases at J; junction bases unmatched: 1. The CDR3 here is CASSQTGTGNTIYF. In nucleotides, the CDR3 is TGTGCCAGCAGCCAGACAGGGACTGGAAACACCATATATTTT.

The V call is TRBV5-1, the J call TRBJ1-2; D is uncertain. The CDR3 spans 18 residues. Germline V gives CDR1 SGHRS, CDR2 YFSETQ. Trimming cost V 3 bases and J 3 bases, with 24 bases left between them. The CDR3 is CASSSDGRNDARYYGYTF. CDR3 DNA sequence: TGCGCCAGCAGCTCGGACGGGAGAAACGACGCTCGTTACTATGGCTACACCTTC.

The V call is TRBV9, the J call TRBJ2-2; 7 positions match TRBD1. Germline CDR1 SGDLS, CDR2 YYNGEE. The CDR3 length is 15 residues. The V and J ends lost 4 bases and 5 bases, in that order; junction bases with no gene match: 8. Here the CDR3 reads CASSKDRDRTGELFF. The CDR3, as DNA: TGTGCCAGCAGCAAAGACAGGGACCGAACCGGGGAGCTGTTTTTT.

This clone showed up just a few times. V usage is TRBV13 and J usage is TRBJ2-1; D remains unclear. The V end was cut by 5 bases, the J end by 0 bases, with 8 bases between. The CDR3 consists of 14 residues. Per the germline V gene, CDR1 is PRHDT and CDR2 is FYEKMQ (reference sequence). The CDR3 DNA reads as TGTGCCAGCAGCGCTCAGAACTCCTACAATGAGCAGTTCTTC. Translated: CASSAQNSYNEQFF.

V gene TRBV4-3 combines with J gene TRBJ2-7; 7 bases fit TRBD2. The CDR3 consists of 18 residues. Per the germline V gene, CDR1 is LGHNA and CDR2 is YSLEER. The J segment lost 3 bases and the V segment lost 0 bases, leaving 14 bases of the junction unmatched. This CDR3 is CASSQDRWLAREDYEQYF. DNA of the CDR3: TGCGCCAGCAGCCAAGATCGGTGGCTAGCACGGGAGGACTACGAGCAGTACTTC.

The chain is built from TRBV9 and TRBJ2-7; D may be TRBD2 (6 bases). This CDR3 has 15 amino acids. The germline V gene has CDR1 SGDLS and CDR2 YYNGEE. V was shortened by 0 bases and J by 2 bases, with 12 bases between the two germline ends. The CDR3 bases are TGTGCCAGCAGCGTAGGACTAGACTCCACCTACGAGCAGTACTTC. Protein sequence: CASSVGLDSTYEQYF.

The sample holds one count of this clone. V usage is TRBV11-3 and J usage is TRBJ1-1, with D perhaps TRBD1 (5 bases). This CDR3 spans 17 amino acids. V was cut by 1 base and J by 1 base, with 16 bases left in between. Looked up from germline, CDR1 is SGHNT and CDR2 is YENEEA. The CDR3 nucleotides read TGTGCCAGCAGCTTAGGTAAACAGGCAGGGCAGAACACTGAAGCTTTCTTT. Translating it yields CASSLGKQAGQNTEAFF.

A few counts support this clone. The J gene is TRBJ1-2, the V gene TRBV4-3; D uncertain. Germline loops: CDR1 LGHNA, CDR2 YSLEER. V was pared by 4 bases and J by 4 bases, with 10 bases between. CDR3 length: 13 amino acids. The CDR3 region has the DNA TGCGCCAGCAGCCCCGGACTGTTCTATGGCTACACCTTC. This encodes CASSPGLFYGYTF.

The rearrangement joins TRBV4-3 to TRBJ2-5; 8 nucleotides align to TRBD2. CDR1 and CDR2 from the germline V gene are LGHNA and YSLEER. This CDR3 has 16 amino acids. With V trimmed by 2 bases and J by 5 bases, 10 bases remained unmatched. The CDR3 DNA is TGCGCCAGCAGCCAATGGGCAGCGGGAGAGGTGGAGACCCAGTACTTC. Translated: CASSQWAAGEVETQYF.

In nucleotides, the CDR3 is TGTGCCAGCAGCTTAGCCCTAGAAAGGGGCGATAATTCACCCCTCCACTTT. Translated: CASSLALERGDNSPLHF. The chain combines TRBV13 with TRBJ1-6; D is possibly TRBD1 (5 bases). The CDR3 loop spans 17 amino acids. CDR1 is PRHDT, CDR2 FYEKMQ, per germline (reference sequence). V lost 1 base, J lost 5 bases, and 15 bases lay in between.

The J gene is TRBJ1-1, the V gene TRBV6-5, with 8 bases aligning to TRBD1. CDR3 length: 13 residues. Looked up from germline, CDR1 is MNHEY and CDR2 is SVGAGI. With V trimmed by 8 bases and J by 4 bases, 6 bases remained unmatched. The chain's CDR3 is CASAKTGGTEAFF. The CDR3 DNA reads TGTGCCAGCGCAAAAACAGGGGGCACTGAAGCTTTCTTT.

The V gene is TRBV24-1, the J gene TRBJ2-7; a weak D match, TRBD1 (6 bases). This CDR3 contains 14 residues. CDR1 and CDR2 (germline): KGHDR, SFDVKD. The V end was cut by 7 bases, the J end by 1 base, with 13 bases between. CDR3 residues: CATSSGTSSYEQYF. CDR3 in DNA: TGTGCCACCAGCTCCGGGACAAGTTCCTACGAGCAGTACTTC.